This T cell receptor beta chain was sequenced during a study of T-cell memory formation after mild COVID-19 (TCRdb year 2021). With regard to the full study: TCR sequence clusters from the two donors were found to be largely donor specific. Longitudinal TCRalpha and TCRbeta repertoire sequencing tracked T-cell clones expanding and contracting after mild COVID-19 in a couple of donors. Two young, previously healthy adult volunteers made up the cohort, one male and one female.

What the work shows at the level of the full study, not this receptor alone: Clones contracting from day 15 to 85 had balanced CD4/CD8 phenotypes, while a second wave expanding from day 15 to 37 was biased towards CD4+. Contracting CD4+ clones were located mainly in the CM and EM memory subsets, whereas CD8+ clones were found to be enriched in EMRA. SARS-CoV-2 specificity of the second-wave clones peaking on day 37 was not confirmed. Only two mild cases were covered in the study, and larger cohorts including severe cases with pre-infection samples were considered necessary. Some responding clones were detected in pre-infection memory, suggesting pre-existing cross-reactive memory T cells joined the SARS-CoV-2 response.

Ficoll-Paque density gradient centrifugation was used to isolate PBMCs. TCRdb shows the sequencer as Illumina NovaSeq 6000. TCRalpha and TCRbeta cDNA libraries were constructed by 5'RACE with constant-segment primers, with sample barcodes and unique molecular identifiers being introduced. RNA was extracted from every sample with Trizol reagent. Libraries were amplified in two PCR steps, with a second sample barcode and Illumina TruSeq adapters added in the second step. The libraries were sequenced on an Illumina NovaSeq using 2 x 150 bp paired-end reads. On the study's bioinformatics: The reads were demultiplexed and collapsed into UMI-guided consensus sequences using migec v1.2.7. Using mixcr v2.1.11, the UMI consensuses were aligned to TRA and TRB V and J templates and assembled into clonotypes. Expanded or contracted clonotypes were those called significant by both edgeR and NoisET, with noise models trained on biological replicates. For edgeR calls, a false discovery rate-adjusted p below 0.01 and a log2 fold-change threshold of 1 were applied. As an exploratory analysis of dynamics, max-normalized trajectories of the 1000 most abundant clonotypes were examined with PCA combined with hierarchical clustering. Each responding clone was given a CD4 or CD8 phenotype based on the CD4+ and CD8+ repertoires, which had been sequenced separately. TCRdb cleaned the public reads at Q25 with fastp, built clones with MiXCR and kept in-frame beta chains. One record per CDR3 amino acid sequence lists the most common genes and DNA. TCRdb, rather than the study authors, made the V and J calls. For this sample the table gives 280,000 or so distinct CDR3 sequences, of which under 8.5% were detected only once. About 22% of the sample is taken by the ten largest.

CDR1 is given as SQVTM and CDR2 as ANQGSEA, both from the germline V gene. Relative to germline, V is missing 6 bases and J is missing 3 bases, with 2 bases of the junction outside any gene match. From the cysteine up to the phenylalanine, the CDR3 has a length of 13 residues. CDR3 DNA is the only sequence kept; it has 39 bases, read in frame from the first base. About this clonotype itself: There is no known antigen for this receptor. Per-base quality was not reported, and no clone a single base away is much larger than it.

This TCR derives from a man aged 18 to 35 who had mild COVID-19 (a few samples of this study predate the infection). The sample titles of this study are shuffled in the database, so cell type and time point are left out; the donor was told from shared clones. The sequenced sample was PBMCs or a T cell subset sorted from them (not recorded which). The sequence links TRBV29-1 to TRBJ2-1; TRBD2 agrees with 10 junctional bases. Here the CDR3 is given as CSVRTSGYNEQFF. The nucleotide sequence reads TGCAGCGTACGGACTAGCGGCTACAATGAGCAGTTCTTC.